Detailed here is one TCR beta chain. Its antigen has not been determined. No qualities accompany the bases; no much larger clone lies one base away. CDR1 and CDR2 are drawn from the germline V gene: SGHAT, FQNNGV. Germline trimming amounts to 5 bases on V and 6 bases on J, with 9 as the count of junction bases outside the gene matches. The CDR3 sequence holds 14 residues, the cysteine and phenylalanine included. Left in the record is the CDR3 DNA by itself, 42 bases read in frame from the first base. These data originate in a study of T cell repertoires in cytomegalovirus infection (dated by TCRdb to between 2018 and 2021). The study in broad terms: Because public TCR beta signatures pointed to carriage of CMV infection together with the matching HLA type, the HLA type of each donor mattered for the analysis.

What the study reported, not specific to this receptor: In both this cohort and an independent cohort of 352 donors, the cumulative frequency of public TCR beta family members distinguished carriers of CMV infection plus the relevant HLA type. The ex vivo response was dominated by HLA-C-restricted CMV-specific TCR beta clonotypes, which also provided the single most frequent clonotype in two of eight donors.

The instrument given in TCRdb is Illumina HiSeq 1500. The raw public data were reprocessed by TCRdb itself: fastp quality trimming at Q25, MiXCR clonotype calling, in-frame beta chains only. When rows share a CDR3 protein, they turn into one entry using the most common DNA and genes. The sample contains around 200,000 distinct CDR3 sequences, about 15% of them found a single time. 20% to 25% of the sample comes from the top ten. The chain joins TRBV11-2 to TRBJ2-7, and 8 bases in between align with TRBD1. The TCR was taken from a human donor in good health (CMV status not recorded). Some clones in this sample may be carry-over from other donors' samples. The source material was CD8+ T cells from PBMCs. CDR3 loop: CASSPRTGFFEQYF. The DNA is TGTGCCAGCAGCCCCCGGACAGGGTTTTTCGAGCAGTACTTC.